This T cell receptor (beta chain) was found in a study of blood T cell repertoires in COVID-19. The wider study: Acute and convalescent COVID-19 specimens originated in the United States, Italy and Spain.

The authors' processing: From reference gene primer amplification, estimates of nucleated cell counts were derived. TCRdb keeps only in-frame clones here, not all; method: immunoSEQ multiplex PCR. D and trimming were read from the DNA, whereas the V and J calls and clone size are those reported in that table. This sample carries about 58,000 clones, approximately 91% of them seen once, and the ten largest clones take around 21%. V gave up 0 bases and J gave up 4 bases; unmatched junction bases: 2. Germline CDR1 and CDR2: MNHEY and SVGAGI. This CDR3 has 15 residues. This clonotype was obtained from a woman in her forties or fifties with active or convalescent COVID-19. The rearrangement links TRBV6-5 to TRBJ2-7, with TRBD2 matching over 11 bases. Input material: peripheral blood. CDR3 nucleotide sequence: TGTGCCAGCAGTTACTCGAGGACTAGCGGGTACGAGCAGTACTTC. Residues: CASSYSRTSGYEQYF.